This TCR beta chain stems from a study of T cell responses to AZD1222 COVID-19 vaccine. Study-wide results and caveats: Sampled repertoires all dated from after the peak T cell response. Spike-specific TCR breadth and depth both grew after two AZD1222 doses. Females made up more of the donors, who were largely white British, and clonal diversity may have come out too low.

As to this clone: Its antigen remains unidentified.

V was pared by 3 bases and J by 4 bases, with 3 bases of the junction left unmatched. The CDR3 covers 13 residues. The assay was immunoSEQ multiplex PCR, and TCRdb's table has in-frame clones only and misses some. The sample includes tens of thousands of clones, 90% to 95% of them seen just once. The TCR comes from an adult who received the MenACWY meningococcal vaccine as a control. Sequenced here: peripheral blood, sampled 28 days after the second dose of the MenACWY control vaccine. The chain couples TRBV12-3 or TRBV12-4 to TRBJ2-7, with 7 bases lining up with TRBD1. This CDR3 is CASSLTGSYEQYF. The CDR3 DNA is TGTGCCAGCAGTTTGACAGGGAGTTACGAGCAGTACTTC.